This TCR beta chain is drawn from a study of blood T cell repertoires in COVID-19. Study background: Recovered status applied to Cohort 3 donors who had two consecutive negative PCRs. It also applied to those with clearance or with symptom resolution. T cells, B-cell-depleted T cells, or PBMCs provided the cDNA or gDNA that served as material.

Sequencing used immunoSEQ multiplex PCR; TCRdb keeps in-frame clones, though not all of them. The table has about 140,000 clones, 75% to 90% seen once. Between the trimmed V and J ends, which lost 0 bases and 6 bases, there was a span of 15 bases. CDR3 length equals 16 residues. The germline V gene encodes CDR1 ENHRY and CDR2 SYGVKD. Participants spanned ages roughly 18 to 90 years and resided in about two dozen US areas. Participants' own reports of clinical history determined their cohort assignment. The sequence was collected from a man aged 45-65 years in a cohort exposed to, infected with or recovered from COVID-19 (not recorded which). Material: PBMCs or T cells enriched from blood (not recorded which). The chain uses TRBV10-3 and TRBJ1-5, with a weak D call TRBD1 (6 bases). CDR3 DNA: TGTGCCATCAGTGAGTCTGTCCAGGGGCCAAGTCAGCCCCAGCATTTT. It encodes CAISESVQGPSQPQHF.